This is a list of T cell receptor beta chains from one sample in a study of PD-1 blockade in classical Hodgkin lymphoma. TCRdb's copy holds only in-frame clones and misses some; the assay was immunoSEQ multiplex PCR. The sample lists tens of thousands of clones, about 87% occurring once. The sample consisted of peripheral blood mononuclear cells (PBMCs), taken at baseline. The receptor source for this set is a human donor with classical Hodgkin lymphoma. Both conserved end residues are part of each CDR3. Each record gives: V gene, D gene, J gene, clone size, CDR3 protein, CDR3 DNA. The D gene is left open where the match is weak. Size tells how often a clone was seen (once, few, many) or the class of an expanded clone, and some rows leave it out.

TRBV7-3	NA	TRBJ2-2	NA	CASSLVGRRAGELFF	TGTGCCAGCAGCTTAGTTGGCCGGAGGGCCGGGGAGCTGTTTTTT
TRBV5-1	TRBD2	TRBJ2-5	once	CASSLGLAKYQETQYF	TGCGCCAGCAGCTTGGGACTAGCAAAGTACCAAGAGACCCAGTACTTC
TRBV7-9	TRBD2	TRBJ2-3	NA	CASSLVPGGPTDTQYF	TGTGCCAGCAGCTTAGTCCCGGGGGGGCCTACAGATACGCAGTATTTT
TRBV4-1	NA	TRBJ2-5	NA	CASSHPYGGIQETQYF	TGCGCCAGCAGCCACCCCTATGGGGGAATCCAAGAGACCCAGTACTTC
TRBV6-6	NA	TRBJ2-3	NA	CASSYSPGAHSSTQYF	TGTGCCAGCAGTTACTCACCGGGGGCCCACTCTTCTACGCAGTATTTT
TRBV6-6	NA	TRBJ1-5	NA	CASSPLGGANQPQHF	TGTGCCAGCAGTCCTTTAGGGGGGGCCAATCAGCCCCAGCATTTT
TRBV4-2	NA	TRBJ2-3	NA	CASSQVSMGPEVFADTQYF	TGTGCCAGCAGCCAAGTCTCCATGGGGCCAGAGGTTTTCGCAGATACGCAGTATTTT
TRBV19	NA	TRBJ2-7	NA	CASSIAADFYEQYF	TGTGCCAGTAGTATTGCAGCGGACTTTTACGAGCAGTACTTC
TRBV27	TRBD1	TRBJ2-7	NA	CASTGQGTYEQYF	TGTGCCAGCACGGGACAGGGCACCTACGAGCAGTACTTC
TRBV7-2	NA	TRBJ2-7	NA	CASSPGPDYEQYF	TGTGCCAGCAGCCCAGGGCCGGACTACGAGCAGTACTTC
TRBV18	TRBD2	TRBJ2-7	NA	CASSPGRLAENYEQYF	TGTGCCAGCTCACCTGGGAGGCTAGCGGAGAACTACGAGCAGTACTTC
TRBV4-1	NA	TRBJ1-5	NA	CASSQGTASNQPQHF	TGCGCCAGCAGCCAAGGGACGGCTAGCAATCAGCCCCAGCATTTT
TRBV7-2	NA	TRBJ1-2	NA	CASSSGMGYGYTF	TGTGCCAGCAGCTCTGGGATGGGGTATGGCTACACCTTC
TRBV6-1	NA	TRBJ2-3	once	CASSEWGPNTQYF	TGTGCCAGCAGTGAATGGGGGCCTAATACGCAGTATTTT
TRBV4-1	NA	TRBJ1-2	NA	CASSQTGFYGYTF	TGCGCCAGCAGCCAAACAGGATTCTATGGCTACACCTTC
TRBV4-2	TRBD1	TRBJ1-6	NA	CASSQGLPGQGARSPLHF	TGTGCCAGCAGCCAAGGACTACCGGGACAGGGGGCGAGGTCACCCCTCCACTTT
TRBV5-5	NA	TRBJ2-2	NA	CASSLYPQGRTGELFF	TGTGCCAGCAGCTTGTATCCCCAGGGTCGGACCGGGGAGCTGTTTTTT
TRBV30	NA	TRBJ1-3	NA	CAWGDTGNTIYF	TGTGCCTGGGGGGACACAGGAAACACCATATATTTT
TRBV27	NA	TRBJ2-1	NA	CASSSNTAGEQFF	TGTGCCAGCAGTTCCAATACCGCCGGTGAGCAGTTCTTC
TRBV18	NA	TRBJ1-5	NA	CASAGGGGGQPQHF	TGTGCCAGCGCCGGCGGGGGAGGAGGTCAGCCCCAGCATTTT
TRBV6-6	NA	TRBJ2-1	NA	CASRASAYNEQFF	TGTGCCAGCAGGGCTAGCGCTTACAATGAGCAGTTCTTC
TRBV5-1	NA	TRBJ2-1	NA	CASSLEGGGRRQFF	TGCGCCAGCAGCTTGGAAGGAGGAGGGAGGAGGCAGTTCTTC
TRBV10-3	NA	TRBJ2-7	NA	CAISVASGGTYEQYF	TGTGCCATCAGTGTAGCCTCGGGTGGTACCTACGAGCAGTACTTC
TRBV10-3	NA	TRBJ2-7	NA	CAISDQGPGEQYF	TGTGCCATCAGTGACCAGGGGCCAGGCGAGCAGTACTTC
TRBV6-6	TRBD2	TRBJ2-5	NA	CASRNYWGGEETQYF	TGTGCCAGCAGAAACTACTGGGGGGGGGAAGAGACCCAGTACTTC
TRBV10-3	NA	TRBJ1-1	NA	CAISWLLNTEAFF	TGTGCCATCTCATGGCTCCTGAACACTGAAGCTTTCTTT
TRBV10-3	NA	TRBJ1-3	NA	CAISETRISGNTIYF	TGTGCCATCAGTGAGACCAGGATCTCTGGAAACACCATATATTTT
TRBV6-5	NA	TRBJ1-5	NA	CASSLQGNQPQHF	TGTGCCAGCAGTTTGCAGGGGAACCAGCCCCAGCATTTT
TRBV28	NA	TRBJ1-1	NA	CASSLVGNEAFF	TGTGCCAGCAGTTTGGTGGGGAATGAAGCTTTCTTT
TRBV5-1	NA	TRBJ1-2	NA	CASYNGLLGRYGYTF	TGCGCCAGCTATAACGGGCTTCTTGGGCGGTATGGCTACACCTTC
TRBV4-1	NA	TRBJ2-1	NA	CASTNEYNEQFF	TGCGCCAGCACCAACGAGTACAATGAGCAGTTCTTC
TRBV5-1	TRBD2	TRBJ2-5	NA	CASSLYLAGSETQYF	TGCGCCAGCAGCTTGTACCTAGCGGGAAGTGAGACCCAGTACTTC
TRBV9	NA	TRBJ2-1	NA	CASSVALSSYNEQFF	TGTGCCAGCAGCGTAGCGCTGAGCTCCTACAATGAGCAGTTCTTC
TRBV9	TRBD1	TRBJ1-6	NA	CASSKSVRQGSLHF	TGTGCCAGCAGCAAGAGCGTCCGACAGGGGTCCCTCCACTTT
TRBV27	NA	TRBJ2-2	NA	CASQTRTGELFF	TGTGCCAGCCAGACCCGCACCGGGGAGCTGTTTTTT
TRBV4-3	NA	TRBJ2-3	NA	CASSRQLTDTQYF	TGCGCCAGCAGCCGACAGCTCACAGATACGCAGTATTTT
TRBV6-5	TRBD1	TRBJ2-3	once	CASSHRGGTDTQYF	TGTGCCAGCAGTCACAGGGGAGGCACAGATACGCAGTATTTT
TRBV28	NA	TRBJ2-6	NA	CASSFAGANVLTF	TGTGCCAGCAGTTTCGCTGGGGCCAACGTCCTGACTTTC
TRBV9	TRBD1	TRBJ2-2	NA	CASSVSGQGALWTGELFF	TGTGCCAGCAGCGTATCGGGACAGGGGGCTTTATGGACCGGGGAGCTGTTTTTT
TRBV5-4	NA	TRBJ1-2	once	CASSLTGSQGYTF	TGTGCCAGCAGCTTGACAGGGTCTCAGGGCTACACCTTC
TRBV6-5	TRBD1	TRBJ1-2	NA	CASSTGGSIYGYTF	TGTGCCAGCAGTACAGGGGGCAGTATCTATGGCTACACCTTC
TRBV5-6	TRBD1	TRBJ1-2	few	CASSPDRGRTPHYGYTF	TGTGCCAGCAGCCCTGACAGGGGACGGACCCCCCACTATGGCTACACCTTC
TRBV7-7	TRBD2	TRBJ2-2	NA	CASTPGGADTGELFF	TGTGCTAGCACCCCCGGGGGGGCGGACACCGGGGAGCTGTTTTTT
TRBV10-3	TRBD1	TRBJ1-1	NA	CAISGIRGETEAFF	TGTGCCATCAGTGGGATCAGGGGGGAAACTGAAGCTTTCTTT
TRBV7-9	TRBD1	TRBJ1-1	NA	CASSPHPRTGLNTEAFF	TGTGCCAGCAGCCCCCACCCAAGGACAGGGCTGAACACTGAAGCTTTCTTT
TRBV7-9	TRBD1	TRBJ1-1	NA	CASSPRTGRTEAFF	TGTGCCAGCAGCCCCCGGACAGGGCGCACTGAAGCTTTCTTT
TRBV7-9	NA	TRBJ2-3	NA	CASSFFRGVSTDTQYF	TGTGCCAGCAGCTTCTTCCGCGGAGTTAGCACAGATACGCAGTATTTT
TRBV6-6	NA	TRBJ1-2	NA	CASRPEPYSGYTF	TGTGCCAGCAGACCGGAACCCTATTCAGGCTACACCTTC
TRBV10-3	NA	TRBJ1-2	once	CAISEAPPAKDF	TGTGCCATCAGTGAGGCCCCGCCAGCCAAGGACTTC
TRBV19	TRBD1	TRBJ2-6	NA	CAGLLQDRGLGANVLTF	TGTGCCGGATTACTTCAGGACAGGGGGCTTGGGGCCAACGTCCTGACTTTC
TRBV28	TRBD2	TRBJ2-1	NA	CASSFWASGFGSYNEQFF	TGTGCCAGCAGTTTTTGGGCTAGCGGGTTTGGGTCCTACAATGAGCAGTTCTTC
TRBV25-1	TRBD1	TRBJ1-2	NA	CASSVHRGLGYGYTF	TGTGCCAGCAGTGTTCACAGGGGGCTCGGCTATGGCTACACCTTC
TRBV2	TRBD2	TRBJ2-5	NA	CASIGTSGEETQYF	TGTGCCAGCATAGGGACTAGCGGGGAAGAGACCCAGTACTTC
TRBV19	NA	TRBJ1-4	NA	CASSIKDEKLFF	TGTGCCAGTAGTATTAAGGATGAAAAACTGTTTTTT
TRBV7-2	TRBD1	TRBJ1-2	NA	CASSTQGAYYGYTF	TGTGCCAGCAGCACACAGGGGGCTTACTATGGCTACACCTTC
TRBV4-3	TRBD2	TRBJ2-7	NA	CASSQGAGVLSYEQYF	TGCGCCAGCAGCCAAGGGGCGGGAGTCCTCTCCTACGAGCAGTACTTC
TRBV5-1	NA	TRBJ2-7	NA	CASRGERGYEQYF	TGCGCCAGCAGGGGGGAGCGCGGCTACGAGCAGTACTTC
TRBV6-4	TRBD1	TRBJ2-1	NA	CASSDLQGARNEQFF	TGTGCCAGCAGTGACCTGCAGGGGGCCCGCAATGAGCAGTTCTTC
TRBV4-1	TRBD1	TRBJ2-2	NA	CASSRPGTGVAGELFF	TGCGCCAGCAGTAGACCTGGGACAGGGGTGGCCGGGGAGCTGTTTTTT
TRBV5-1	TRBD2	TRBJ2-1	NA	CASSLEGGLAVDEQFF	TGCGCCAGCAGCTTGGAAGGAGGACTAGCGGTTGATGAGCAGTTCTTC